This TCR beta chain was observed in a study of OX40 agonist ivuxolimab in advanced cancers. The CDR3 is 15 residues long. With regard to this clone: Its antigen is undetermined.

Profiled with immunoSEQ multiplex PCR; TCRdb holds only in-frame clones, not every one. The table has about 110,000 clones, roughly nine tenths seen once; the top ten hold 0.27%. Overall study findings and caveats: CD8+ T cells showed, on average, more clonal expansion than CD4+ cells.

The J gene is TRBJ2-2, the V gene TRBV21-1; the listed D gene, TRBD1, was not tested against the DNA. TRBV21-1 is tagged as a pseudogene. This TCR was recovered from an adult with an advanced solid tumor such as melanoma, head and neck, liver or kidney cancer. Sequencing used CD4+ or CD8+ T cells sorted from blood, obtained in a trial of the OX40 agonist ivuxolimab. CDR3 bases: TGTGCCAGCAGCAATACCGGGACAGATCCCGGGGAGCTGTTTTTT. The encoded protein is CASSNTGTDPGELFF.